This TCR beta chain derives from a study of blood T cell repertoires in COVID-19. Whole-study context: COVID-19 samples collected from the United States, Italy and Spain covered acute and convalescent phases. T cells, B-cell-depleted T cells, or PBMCs supplied cDNA or gDNA.

This clone was seen more than once but under ten times. This CDR3 region has 16 residues. The J segment lost 1 base and the V segment lost 2 bases, leaving 9 bases of the junction unmatched. CDR1 and CDR2 from the germline V gene are SGHNT and YYREEE (reference sequence). Produced via immunoSEQ multiplex PCR; TCRdb's table is partial and in-frame only. The sample holds tens of thousands of clones, 80% to 90% seen once. The sequence derives from a man aged 25 to 45 with acute or convalescent COVID-19. The chain carries TRBV5-4 and TRBJ2-7, with 7 positions matching TRBD2. The sequencing sample was made of peripheral blood. The CDR3, as DNA: TGTGCCAGCAGCTTTGGATCCACGGGGGGTTCCTACGAGCAGTACTTC. This encodes CASSFGSTGGSYEQYF.